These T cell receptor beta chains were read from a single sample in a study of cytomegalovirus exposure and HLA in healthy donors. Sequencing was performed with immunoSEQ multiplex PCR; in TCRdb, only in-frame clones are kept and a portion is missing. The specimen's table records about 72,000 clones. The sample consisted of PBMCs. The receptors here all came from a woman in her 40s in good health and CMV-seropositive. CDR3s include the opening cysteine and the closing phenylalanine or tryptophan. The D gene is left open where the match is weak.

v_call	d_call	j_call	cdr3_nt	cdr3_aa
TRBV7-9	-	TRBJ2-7	TGTGCCAGCAGCTTAGGGAACAGACTAACCTCCTACGAGCAGTACTTC	CASSLGNRLTSYEQYF
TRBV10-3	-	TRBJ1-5	TGTGCCATCAGTGAGGCAGATAGCAATCAGCCCCAGCATTTT	CAISEADSNQPQHF
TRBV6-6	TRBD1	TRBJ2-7	TGTGCCAGCAGTTTGGGACAGTACGAGCAGTACTTC	CASSLGQYEQYF
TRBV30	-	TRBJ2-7	TGTGCCTGGAGGGTCGACAGATACGAGCAGTACTTC	CAWRVDRYEQYF
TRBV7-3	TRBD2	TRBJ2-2	TGTGCCAGCAGCTCCGCGGGGGGAGCCACCGGGGAGCTGTTTTTT	CASSSAGGATGELFF
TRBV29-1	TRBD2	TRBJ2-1	TGCAGCGTTGGGACTAGCGTCACCTACAATGAGCAGTTCTTC	CSVGTSVTYNEQFF
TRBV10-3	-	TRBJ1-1	TGTGCCATCAGTGAGTCGAGACAATTGAACACTGAAGCTTTCTTT	CAISESRQLNTEAFF
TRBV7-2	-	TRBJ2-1	TGTGCCAGCAGCTTAGGACCCTACCTTGGGCATGAGCAGTTCTTC	CASSLGPYLGHEQFF
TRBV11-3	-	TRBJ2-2	TGTGCCAGCAGACCGGACACCCCGTCCGGGGAGCTGTTTTTT	CASRPDTPSGELFF
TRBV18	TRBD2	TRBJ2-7	TGTGCCAGCTCACCACGGACTAGCGGTGCCTACGAGCAGTACTTC	CASSPRTSGAYEQYF
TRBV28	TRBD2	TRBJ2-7	TGTGCCAGCCGACTAGCGGGACTGAACTACGAGCAGTACTTC	CASRLAGLNYEQYF
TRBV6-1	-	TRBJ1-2	TGTGCCAGCAGCCCCGGACTTCCAAGGGACTATGGCTACACCTTC	CASSPGLPRDYGYTF
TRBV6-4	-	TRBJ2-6	TGTGCCAGCAGTGACGGGGGGACGTCTGGGGCCAACGTCCTGACTTTC	CASSDGGTSGANVLTF
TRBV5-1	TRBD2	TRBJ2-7	TGCGCCAGCAGCGACACCGGGAGGACCTACGAGCAGTACTTC	CASSDTGRTYEQYF
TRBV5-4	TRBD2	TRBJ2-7	TGTGCCAGCACCCCCGGGACGCCTGGGGGGGCCTACGAGCAGTACTTC	CASTPGTPGGAYEQYF
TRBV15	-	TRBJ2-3	TGTGCCACCAGCGGGCGAGGGACTGGGGATGATACGCAGTATTTT	CATSGRGTGDDTQYF
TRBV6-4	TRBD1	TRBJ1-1	TGTGCCAGCAGTACGGACAGGGTGAGCACTGAAGCTTTCTTT	CASSTDRVSTEAFF
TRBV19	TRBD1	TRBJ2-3	TGTGCCAGTGGAGGCCGCGGGACAGGGAGCACAGATACGCAGTATTTT	CASGGRGTGSTDTQYF
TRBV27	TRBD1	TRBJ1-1	TGTGCCAGCAGTTTACAGGGGGTTAACACTGAAGCTTTCTTT	CASSLQGVNTEAFF
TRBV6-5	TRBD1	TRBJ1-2	TGTGCCAGCAGATCTCTTGGGACAGGAATCTATGGCTACACCTTC	CASRSLGTGIYGYTF
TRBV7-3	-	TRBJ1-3	TGTGCCAGCAGCCCTGGCGGGTCCTCTGGAAACACCATATATTTT	CASSPGGSSGNTIYF
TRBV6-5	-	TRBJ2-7	TGTGCCAGCAGTTTGGGAGGGGGGGGCGCCTACGAGCAGTACTTC	CASSLGGGGAYEQYF
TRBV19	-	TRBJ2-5	TGTGCCAGCGACTTCAACGGGAGAGGGGAGACCCAGTACTTC	CASDFNGRGETQYF
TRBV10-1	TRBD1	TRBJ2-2	TGCGCCAGCAGTCCCGGGACAGGGGGGACCGGGGAGCTGTTTTTT	CASSPGTGGTGELFF
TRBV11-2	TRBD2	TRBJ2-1	TGTGCCAGCAGCTTTACTAGCGGTGGTATTGATGAGCAGTTCTTC	CASSFTSGGIDEQFF
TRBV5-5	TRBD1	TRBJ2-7	TGTGCCAGCAGCCTACCAACAGGGACAGGGTGGCAGTACTTC	CASSLPTGTGWQYF
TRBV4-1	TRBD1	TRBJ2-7	TGCGCCAGCAGCCCTGGACAGGGGGCCTACGAGCAGTACTTC	CASSPGQGAYEQYF
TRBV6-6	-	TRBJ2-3	TGTGCCAGCAGTACTTTGACGACAGGTAAAGATACGCAGTATTTT	CASSTLTTGKDTQYF
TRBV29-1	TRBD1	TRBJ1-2	TGCAGCGTGGGGTCGACAGGGGCGGTAAATGGCTACACCTTC	CSVGSTGAVNGYTF
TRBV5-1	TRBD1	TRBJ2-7	TGCGCCAGCAGCGAAACCGGGACAGGGCCAACCTACGAGCAGTACTTC	CASSETGTGPTYEQYF
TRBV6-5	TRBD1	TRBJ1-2	TGTGCCAGCAGTTTCGGACAGGGAGTGTATGGCTACACCTTC	CASSFGQGVYGYTF
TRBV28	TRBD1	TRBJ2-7	TGTGCCAGCAGGCTCCTCCGGGACAGGTTATACGAGCAGTACTTC	CASRLLRDRLYEQYF
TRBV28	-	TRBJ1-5	TGTGCCAGCCAGGGAATGAATAGCAATCAGCCCCAGCATTTT	CASQGMNSNQPQHF
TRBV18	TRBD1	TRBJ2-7	TGTGCCAGCTCACCCGAACAGGGGGTTTCCTACGAGCAGTACTTC	CASSPEQGVSYEQYF
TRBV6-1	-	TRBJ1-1	TGTGCCAGCATACGAGGGAACACTGAAGCTTTCTTT	CASIRGNTEAFF
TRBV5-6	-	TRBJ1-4	TGTGCCAGCAGCTTGTCGCCAGGGACTAATGAAAAACTGTTTTTT	CASSLSPGTNEKLFF
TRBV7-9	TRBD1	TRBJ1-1	TGTGCCAGCAGCTTAGCGACAGGGGCTGAAGCTTTCTTT	CASSLATGAEAFF
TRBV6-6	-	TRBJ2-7	TGTGCCAGCAGGCCACAGAGCTCCTACGAGCAGTACTTC	CASRPQSSYEQYF
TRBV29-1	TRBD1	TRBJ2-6	TGCAGCACCTCGGGACAGGGAAGATTCGGGGCCAACGTCCTGACTTTC	CSTSGQGRFGANVLTF
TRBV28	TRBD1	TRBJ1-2	TGTGCCAGCAGTCCACTGATGACAGGGGGCATCTATGGCTACACCTTC	CASSPLMTGGIYGYTF